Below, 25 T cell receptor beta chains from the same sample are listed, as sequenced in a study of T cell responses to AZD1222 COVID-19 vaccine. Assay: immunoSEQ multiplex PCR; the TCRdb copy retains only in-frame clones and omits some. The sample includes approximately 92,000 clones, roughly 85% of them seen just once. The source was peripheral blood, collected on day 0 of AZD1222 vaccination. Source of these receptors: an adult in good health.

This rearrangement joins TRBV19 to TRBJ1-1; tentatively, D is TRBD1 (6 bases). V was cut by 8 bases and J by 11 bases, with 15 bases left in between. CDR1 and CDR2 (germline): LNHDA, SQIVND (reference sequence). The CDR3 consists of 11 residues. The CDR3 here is CASDQAGGAFF. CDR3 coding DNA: TGTGCCAGTGATCAGGCGGGGGGCGCTTTCTTT.

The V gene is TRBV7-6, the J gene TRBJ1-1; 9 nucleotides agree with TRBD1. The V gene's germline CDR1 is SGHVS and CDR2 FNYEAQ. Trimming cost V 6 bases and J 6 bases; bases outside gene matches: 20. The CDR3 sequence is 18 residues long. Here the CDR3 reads CASSSFSAGTGFRSEAFF. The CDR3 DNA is TGTGCCAGCAGTTCTTTCTCAGCCGGGACAGGGTTTAGGTCTGAAGCTTTCTTT.

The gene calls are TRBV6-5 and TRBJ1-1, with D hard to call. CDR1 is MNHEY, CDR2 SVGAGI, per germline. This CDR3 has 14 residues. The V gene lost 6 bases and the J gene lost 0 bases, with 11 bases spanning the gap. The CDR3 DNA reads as TGTGCCAGCAGCCTGACGCAAATGAACACTGAAGCTTTCTTT. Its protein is CASSLTQMNTEAFF.

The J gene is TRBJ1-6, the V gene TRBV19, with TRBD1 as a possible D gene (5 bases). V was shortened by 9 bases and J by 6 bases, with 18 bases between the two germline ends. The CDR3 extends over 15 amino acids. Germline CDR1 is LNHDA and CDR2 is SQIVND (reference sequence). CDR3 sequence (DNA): TGTGCCAGCCGACCCGGACAAGAACGTAATTCACCCCTCCACTTT. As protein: CASRPGQERNSPLHF.

CDR3 sequence: CASSQRDSGNSPLHF. CDR3 nucleotide sequence: TGTGCCAGCAGCCAAAGGGACAGCGGAAATTCACCCCTCCACTTT. This chain links TRBV4-2 with TRBJ1-6; 7 nucleotides align to TRBD1. The CDR3 has 15 amino acids. V shed 2 bases and J 7 bases; nucleotides not matched to a gene: 5. Germline assignment: CDR1 LGHNA and CDR2 YNFKEQ.

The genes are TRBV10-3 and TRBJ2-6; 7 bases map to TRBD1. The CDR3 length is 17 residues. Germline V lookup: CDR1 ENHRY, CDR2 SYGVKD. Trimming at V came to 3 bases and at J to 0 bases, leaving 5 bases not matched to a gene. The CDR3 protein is CAISEQGQSSGANVLTF. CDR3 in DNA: TGTGCCATCAGTGAACAGGGACAGTCCTCTGGGGCCAACGTCCTGACTTTC.

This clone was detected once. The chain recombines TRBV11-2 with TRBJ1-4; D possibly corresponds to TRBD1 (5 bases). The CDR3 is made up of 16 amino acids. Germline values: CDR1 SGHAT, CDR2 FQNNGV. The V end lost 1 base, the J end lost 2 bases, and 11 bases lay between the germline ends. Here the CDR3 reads CASSLVGRGTNEKLFF. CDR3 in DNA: TGTGCCAGCAGCTTAGTAGGGCGGGGGACTAATGAAAAACTGTTTTTT. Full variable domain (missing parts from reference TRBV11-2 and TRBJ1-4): EAGVAQSPRYKIIEKRQSVAFWCNPISGHATLYWYQQILGQGPKLLIQFQNNGVVDDSQLPKDRFSAERLKGVDSTLKIQPAKLEDSAVYLCASSLVGRGTNEKLFFGSGTQLSVL.

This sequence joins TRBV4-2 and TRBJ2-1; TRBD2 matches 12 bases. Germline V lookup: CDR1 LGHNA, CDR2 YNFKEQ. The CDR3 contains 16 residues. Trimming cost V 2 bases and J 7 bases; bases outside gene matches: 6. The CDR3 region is CASSQLAGGLGNEQFF. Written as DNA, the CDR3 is TGTGCCAGCAGCCAACTAGCGGGGGGGCTTGGGAATGAGCAGTTCTTC.

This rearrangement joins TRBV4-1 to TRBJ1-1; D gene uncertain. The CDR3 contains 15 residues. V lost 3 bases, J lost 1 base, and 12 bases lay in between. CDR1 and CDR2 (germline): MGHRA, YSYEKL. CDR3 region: CASSHPGRANTEAFF. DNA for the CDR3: TGCGCCAGCAGCCACCCCGGACGGGCGAACACTGAAGCTTTCTTT.

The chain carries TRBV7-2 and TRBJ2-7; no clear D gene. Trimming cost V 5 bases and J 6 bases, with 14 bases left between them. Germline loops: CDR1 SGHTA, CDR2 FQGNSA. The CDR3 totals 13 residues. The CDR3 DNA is TGTGCCAGCAGCCACGCTGAGATGTTCGAGCAGTACGTC. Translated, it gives CASSHAEMFEQYV.

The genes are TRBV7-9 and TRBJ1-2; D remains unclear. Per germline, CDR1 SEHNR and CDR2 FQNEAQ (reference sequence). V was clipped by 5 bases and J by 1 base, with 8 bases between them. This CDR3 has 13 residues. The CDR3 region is CASSIGVNYGYTF. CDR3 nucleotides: TGTGCCAGCAGCATCGGGGTTAACTATGGCTACACCTTC.

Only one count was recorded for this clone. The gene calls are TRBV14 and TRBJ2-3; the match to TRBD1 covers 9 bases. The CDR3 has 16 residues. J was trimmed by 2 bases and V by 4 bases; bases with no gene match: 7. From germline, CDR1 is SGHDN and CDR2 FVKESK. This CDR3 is CASSRRDRAITDTQYF. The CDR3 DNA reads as TGTGCCAGCAGCCGTAGGGACAGGGCCATCACAGATACGCAGTATTTT.

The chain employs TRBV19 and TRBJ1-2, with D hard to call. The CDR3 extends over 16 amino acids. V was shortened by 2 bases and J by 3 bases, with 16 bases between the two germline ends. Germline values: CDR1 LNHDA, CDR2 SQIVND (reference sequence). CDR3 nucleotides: TGTGCCAGTAGTATAACTCACACGACGGCGTACTATGGCTACACCTTC. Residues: CASSITHTTAYYGYTF.

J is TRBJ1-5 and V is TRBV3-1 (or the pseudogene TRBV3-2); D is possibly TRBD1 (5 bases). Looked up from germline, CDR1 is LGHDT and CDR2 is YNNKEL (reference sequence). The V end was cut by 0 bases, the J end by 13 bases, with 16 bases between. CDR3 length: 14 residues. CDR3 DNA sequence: TGTGCCAGCAGCCAAGATCCGGGGGACCCCTGGCAGCATTTT. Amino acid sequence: CASSQDPGDPWQHF.

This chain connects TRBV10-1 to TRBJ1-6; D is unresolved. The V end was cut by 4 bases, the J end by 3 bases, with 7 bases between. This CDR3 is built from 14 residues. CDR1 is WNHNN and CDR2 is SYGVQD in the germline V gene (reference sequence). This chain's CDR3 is CASSGPLYNSPLHF. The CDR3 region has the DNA TGCGCCAGCAGTGGACCACTCTATAATTCACCCCTCCACTTT.

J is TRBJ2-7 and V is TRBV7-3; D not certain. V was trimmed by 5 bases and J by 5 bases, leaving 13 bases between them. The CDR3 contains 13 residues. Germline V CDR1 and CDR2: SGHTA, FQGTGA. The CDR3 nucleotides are TGTGCCAGCAGCCCCCTGGCGAGTGACGAGCAGTACTTC. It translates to CASSPLASDEQYF.

The CDR3 sequence: CASSPEVGGDGYTF. The DNA for the CDR3 is TGTGCCAGCAGTCCGGAAGTCGGGGGGGATGGCTACACCTTC. The V and J genes are TRBV6-5 and TRBJ1-2; D is perhaps TRBD1 (5 bases). The CDR3 is 14 amino acids. V shed 5 bases and J shed 6 bases, with 16 bases lying between them. The germline gives CDR1 MNHEY, CDR2 SVGAGI.

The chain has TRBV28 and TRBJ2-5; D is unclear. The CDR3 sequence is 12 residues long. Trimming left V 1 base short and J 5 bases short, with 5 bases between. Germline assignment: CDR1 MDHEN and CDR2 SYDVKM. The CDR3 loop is CASSLLGETQYF. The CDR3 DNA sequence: TGTGCCAGCAGTTTATTAGGGGAGACCCAGTACTTC.

In DNA form, the CDR3 reads TGTGCCAGCAGTTGGGGAGCGGACTACACCGGGGAGCTGTTTTTT. Translated, it gives CASSWGADYTGELFF. The chain recombines TRBV6-2 or TRBV6-3 with TRBJ2-2, with D tentatively TRBD2 (5 bases). Per the germline V gene, CDR1 is MNHEY and CDR2 is SVGEGT. V lost 4 bases and J lost 3, with 12 bases in between. The CDR3 covers 15 residues.

The DNA for the CDR3 is TGTGCCAGCAGTGACGGGGGAGGGCATTTGGATACGCAGTATTTT. As protein: CASSDGGGHLDTQYF. The chain uses TRBV6-1 and TRBJ2-3; 7 nucleotides agree with TRBD2. The V segment lost 3 bases and the J segment 6 bases; nucleotides outside the gene matches: 9. CDR1 and CDR2 (germline): MNHNS, SASEGT. The CDR3 length is 15 residues.

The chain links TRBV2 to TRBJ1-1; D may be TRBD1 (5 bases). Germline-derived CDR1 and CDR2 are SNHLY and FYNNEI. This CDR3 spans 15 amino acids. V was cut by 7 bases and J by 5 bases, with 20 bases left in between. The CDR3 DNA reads TGTGCCAGCAAGAAGGAATCGCAGGGTGGGACTGAAGCTTTCTTT. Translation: CASKKESQGGTEAFF.

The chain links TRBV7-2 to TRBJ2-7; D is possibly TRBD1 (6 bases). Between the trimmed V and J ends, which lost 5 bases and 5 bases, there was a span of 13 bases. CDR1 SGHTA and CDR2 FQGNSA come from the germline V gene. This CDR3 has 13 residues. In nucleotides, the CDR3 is TGTGCCAGCAGCATTAACAGGGCCCACGAGCAGTACTTC. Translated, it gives CASSINRAHEQYF.

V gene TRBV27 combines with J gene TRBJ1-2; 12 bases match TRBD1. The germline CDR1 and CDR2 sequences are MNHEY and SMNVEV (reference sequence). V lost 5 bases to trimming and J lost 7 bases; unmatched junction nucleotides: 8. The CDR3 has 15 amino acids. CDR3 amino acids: CASSLLGGQGAGYTF. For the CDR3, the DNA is TGTGCCAGCAGTCTCCTGGGGGGACAGGGGGCTGGCTACACCTTC.

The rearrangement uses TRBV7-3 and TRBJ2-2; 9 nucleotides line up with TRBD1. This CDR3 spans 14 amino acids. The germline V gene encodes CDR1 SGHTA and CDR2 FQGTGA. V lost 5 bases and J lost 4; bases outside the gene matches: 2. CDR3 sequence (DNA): TGTGCCAGCAGCACGACAGGGGGCACCGGGGAGCTGTTTTTT. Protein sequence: CASSTTGGTGELFF.

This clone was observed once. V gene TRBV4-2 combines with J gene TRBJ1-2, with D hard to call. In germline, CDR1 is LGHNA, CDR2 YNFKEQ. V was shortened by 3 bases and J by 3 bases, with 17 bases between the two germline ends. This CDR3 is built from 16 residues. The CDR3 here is CASSQPGGGYDYGYTF. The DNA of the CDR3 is TGTGCCAGCAGCCAGCCAGGAGGCGGCTACGACTATGGCTACACCTTC.